Listed below are T cell receptor beta chains from one sample, sequenced in a study of shared clonotypes between healthy human individuals. Using immunoSEQ multiplex PCR, the repertoire was profiled, and TCRdb retains in-frame clones only, with some absent. Here the sample spans under 750,000 clones, around 70% being singletons. Specimen: memory CD4+ T cells sorted from blood. These receptors originate from a woman aged 25 to 39 in good health. The CDR3 runs from the conserved cysteine through the conserved F or W. D genes are given only for firm matches. Size is omitted from some rows. Given values are once, few, many or a class for expanded clones.

D: TRBD1
V: TRBV27
size: NA
J: TRBJ2-3
CDR3: CASSFYRGRATDTQYF
DNA: TGTGCCAGCAGTTTTTACAGGGGGCGGGCGACAGATACGCAGTATTTT

D: NA
V: TRBV7-2
size: NA
J: TRBJ2-7
CDR3: CASSEHYGMHEQYF
DNA: TGTGCCAGCAGTGAACATTACGGGATGCACGAGCAGTACTTC

D: NA
V: TRBV19
size: NA
J: TRBJ2-1
CDR3: CASGPTGHNEQFF
DNA: TGTGCCAGTGGTCCCACAGGGCACAATGAGCAGTTCTTC

D: TRBD1
V: TRBV18
size: NA
J: TRBJ1-4
CDR3: CASMGQLNEKLFF
DNA: TGTGCCAGCATGGGACAGCTTAATGAAAAACTGTTTTTT

D: TRBD1
V: TRBV28
size: NA
J: TRBJ1-2
CDR3: CASSLTERGRGYGYTF
DNA: TGTGCCAGCAGTTTAACGGAAAGGGGGCGGGGATATGGCTACACCTTC

D: TRBD2
V: TRBV19
size: NA
J: TRBJ2-7
CDR3: CASSIDASGSYYEQYF
DNA: TGTGCCAGTAGTATAGACGCTAGCGGGAGTTATTACGAGCAGTACTTC

D: NA
V: TRBV19
size: NA
J: TRBJ1-5
CDR3: CASRPTVRNQPQHF
DNA: TGTGCCAGTAGACCGACGGTACGGAATCAGCCCCAGCATTTT

D: TRBD1
V: TRBV2
size: NA
J: TRBJ2-4
CDR3: CASSLISTGGKGFF
DNA: TGTGCCAGCAGTCTAATATCGACAGGGGGCAAAGGTTTCTTC

D: NA
V: TRBV28
size: NA
J: TRBJ2-7
CDR3: CASSSPHEQYF
DNA: TGTGCCAGCAGCTCCCCCCACGAGCAGTACTTC

D: NA
V: TRBV9
size: NA
J: TRBJ1-2
CDR3: CASSVAGSPKLGYGYTF
DNA: TGTGCCAGCAGCGTAGCGGGCAGCCCGAAGTTGGGGTATGGCTACACCTTC

D: TRBD1
V: TRBV7-2
size: NA
J: TRBJ1-5
CDR3: CASSTGTGHQPQHF
DNA: TGTGCCAGCAGCACCGGGACAGGCCACCAGCCCCAGCATTTT

D: TRBD1
V: TRBV28
size: NA
J: TRBJ1-2
CDR3: CASSVQGALGYTF
DNA: TGTGCCAGCAGTGTACAGGGGGCGCTTGGCTACACCTTC

D: NA
V: TRBV11-2
size: NA
J: TRBJ2-3
CDR3: CASRSEDTQYF
DNA: TGTGCCAGCAGATCCGAAGATACGCAGTATTTT

D: NA
V: TRBV4-1
size: NA
J: TRBJ1-5
CDR3: CASSQRGSLSNQPQHF
DNA: TGCGCCAGCAGCCAAAGGGGTAGCCTTAGCAATCAGCCCCAGCATTTT

D: TRBD1
V: TRBV18
size: NA
J: TRBJ2-7
CDR3: CASSPYARTGRSYEQYF
DNA: TGTGCCAGCTCACCTTACGCCCGGACAGGGCGTTCCTACGAGCAGTACTTC

D: TRBD1
V: TRBV6-5
size: NA
J: TRBJ2-5
CDR3: CASSAGQDGTQYF
DNA: TGTGCCAGCAGCGCTGGACAGGATGGGACCCAGTACTTC

D: TRBD2
V: TRBV30
size: few
J: TRBJ2-3
CDR3: CAWSLTSATQYF
DNA: TGTGCCTGGAGTCTGACTAGCGCTACGCAGTATTTT

D: NA
V: TRBV10-3
size: NA
J: TRBJ2-5
CDR3: CAISPGQGSGEGETQYF
DNA: TGTGCCATCAGCCCTGGGCAGGGGAGTGGAGAAGGAGAGACCCAGTACTTC

D: NA
V: TRBV5-1
size: NA
J: TRBJ2-7
CDR3: CASSLVTKTHPSPGEQYF
DNA: TGCGCCAGCAGCTTGGTGACTAAGACACATCCTTCCCCGGGGGAGCAGTACTTC

D: NA
V: TRBV4-2
size: NA
J: TRBJ2-7
CDR3: CASSQDLRGREQYF
DNA: TGTGCCAGCAGCCAAGATCTGAGGGGACGGGAGCAGTACTTC

D: NA
V: TRBV18
size: NA
J: TRBJ2-1
CDR3: CASSPDRQGGNEQFF
DNA: TGTGCCAGCTCACCCGATAGACAGGGAGGTAATGAGCAGTTCTTC

D: NA
V: TRBV15
size: NA
J: TRBJ1-4
CDR3: CATSRDRGLMGKLFF
DNA: TGTGCCACCAGCAGGGACCGGGGGCTCATGGGGAAACTGTTTTTT

D: TRBD2
V: TRBV27
size: NA
J: TRBJ2-7
CDR3: CASKGGGAGTSGSTQYF
DNA: TGTGCCAGCAAAGGTGGGGGGGCCGGGACTAGCGGGAGTACCCAGTACTTC

D: NA
V: TRBV19
size: NA
J: TRBJ2-7
CDR3: CASSRDITFYEQYF
DNA: TGTGCCAGCAGCCGGGACATCACCTTCTACGAGCAGTACTTC

D: NA
V: TRBV28
size: NA
J: TRBJ2-5
CDR3: CASSSGGRETQYF
DNA: TGTGCCAGCAGTTCCGGGGGCCGGGAGACCCAGTACTTC

D: NA
V: TRBV7-6
size: NA
J: TRBJ2-6
CDR3: CASSLRGGANVLTF
DNA: TGTGCCAGCAGCTTGAGGGGTGGGGCCAACGTCCTGACTTTC

D: TRBD1
V: TRBV5-1
size: NA
J: TRBJ2-1
CDR3: CASSADRLDYNEQFF
DNA: TGCGCCAGCAGCGCGGACAGGTTAGATTACAATGAGCAGTTCTTC

D: NA
V: TRBV10-3
size: NA
J: TRBJ2-4
CDR3: CAISESAGAGLAKNIQYF
DNA: TGTGCCATCAGTGAGTCTGCCGGGGCCGGACTAGCCAAAAACATTCAGTACTTC

D: TRBD1
V: TRBV5-1
size: NA
J: TRBJ2-4
CDR3: CASHRQGIRGQNIQYF
DNA: TGCGCCAGCCATCGACAGGGAATAAGGGGCCAAAACATTCAGTACTTC

D: NA
V: TRBV4-1
size: few
J: TRBJ1-2
CDR3: CASSQERNYGYTF
DNA: TGCGCCAGCAGCCAAGAAAGGAACTATGGCTACACCTTC

D: NA
V: TRBV28
size: many
J: TRBJ2-4
CDR3: CASSSTGLNIQYF
DNA: TGTGCCAGCAGTTCCACGGGATTAAACATTCAGTACTTC

D: TRBD2
V: TRBV6-5
size: NA
J: TRBJ2-7
CDR3: CASSRTSGSYEQYF
DNA: TGTGCCAGCAGCCGGACTAGCGGGTCCTACGAGCAGTACTTC

D: NA
V: TRBV5-5
size: NA
J: TRBJ2-2
CDR3: CASSLGRGTNTGELFF
DNA: TGTGCCAGCAGCTTGGGGCGGGGTACGAACACCGGGGAGCTGTTTTTT

D: NA
V: TRBV27
size: once
J: TRBJ2-7
CDR3: CASGVLYEQYF
DNA: TGTGCCAGCGGGGTACTTTACGAGCAGTACTTC

D: TRBD2
V: TRBV11-2
size: NA
J: TRBJ2-7
CDR3: CASSLVDTSGYEQYF
DNA: TGTGCCAGCAGCTTAGTCGATACTAGCGGCTACGAGCAGTACTTC

D: TRBD1
V: TRBV28
size: NA
J: TRBJ2-5
CDR3: CASSLPTGGMETQYF
DNA: TGTGCCAGCAGTTTACCGACAGGGGGCATGGAGACCCAGTACTTC

D: TRBD2
V: TRBV19
size: NA
J: TRBJ2-1
CDR3: CAISNGLAGSNEQFF
DNA: TGTGCCATCTCGAATGGTCTAGCGGGATCAAATGAGCAGTTCTTC

D: NA
V: TRBV10-3
size: NA
J: TRBJ1-4
CDR3: CAISESQGILNEKLFF
DNA: TGTGCCATCAGTGAGAGCCAGGGGATCCTAAATGAAAAACTGTTTTTT

D: TRBD1
V: TRBV27
size: NA
J: TRBJ2-2
CDR3: CASSRDSPNTGELFF
DNA: TGTGCCAGCAGTAGGGACAGTCCGAACACCGGGGAGCTGTTTTTT

D: TRBD2
V: TRBV7-9
size: once
J: TRBJ2-5
CDR3: CASSFPGTSGQETQYF
DNA: TGTGCCAGCAGCTTCCCCGGGACTAGCGGACAAGAGACCCAGTACTTC

D: NA
V: TRBV14
size: NA
J: TRBJ2-3
CDR3: CASSQLGGVEDTQYF
DNA: TGTGCCAGCAGCCAATTGGGGGGAGTGGAAGATACGCAGTATTTT

D: TRBD2
V: TRBV27
size: NA
J: TRBJ2-3
CDR3: CASRTTGTRRSADTQYF
DNA: TGTGCCAGCAGAACAACCGGGACTAGGAGGTCGGCAGATACGCAGTATTTT

D: NA
V: TRBV11-2
size: NA
J: TRBJ2-3
CDR3: CASSLYAGGRSTDTQYF
DNA: TGTGCCAGCAGCTTATACGCCGGTGGGAGGAGTACAGATACGCAGTATTTT

D: TRBD2
V: TRBV6-1
size: once
J: TRBJ2-7
CDR3: CASSDEKGLREESYEQYF
DNA: TGTGCCAGCAGTGATGAGAAGGGTCTGCGGGAGGAATCCTACGAGCAGTACTTC

D: NA
V: TRBV11-2
size: NA
J: TRBJ2-5
CDR3: CASSPGLEETQYF
DNA: TGTGCCAGCAGCCCCGGACTGGAGGAGACCCAGTACTTC

D: NA
V: TRBV10-1
size: once
J: TRBJ2-2
CDR3: CASSEIGQGNTGELFF
DNA: TGCGCCAGCAGTGAGATAGGCCAGGGGAACACCGGGGAGCTGTTTTTT

D: NA
V: TRBV27
size: few
J: TRBJ1-4
CDR3: CASGPSLRANEKLFF
DNA: TGTGCCAGCGGACCCTCCTTGAGGGCTAATGAAAAACTGTTTTTT

D: NA
V: TRBV4-1
size: NA
J: TRBJ2-7
CDR3: CASSQDAVADLREQYF
DNA: TGCGCCAGCAGCCAAGATGCGGTAGCAGATCTCCGCGAGCAGTACTTC

D: NA
V: TRBV19
size: few
J: TRBJ1-2
CDR3: CASSMTGGTILGYTF
DNA: TGTGCCAGTAGTATGACGGGAGGCACCATCTTGGGCTACACCTTC

D: NA
V: TRBV2
size: NA
J: TRBJ2-7
CDR3: CASSDSSEAYEQYF
DNA: TGTGCCAGCAGTGACAGTTCAGAGGCCTACGAGCAGTACTTC

D: NA
V: TRBV11-2
size: NA
J: TRBJ2-1
CDR3: CASSLAPLSYNEQFF
DNA: TGTGCCAGCAGCTTAGCACCTTTAAGCTACAATGAGCAGTTCTTC

D: TRBD1
V: TRBV9
size: NA
J: TRBJ2-3
CDR3: CASSEQGAPPDTQYF
DNA: TGTGCCAGCAGCGAGCAGGGGGCGCCGCCAGATACGCAGTATTTT

D: NA
V: TRBV10-2
size: NA
J: TRBJ1-2
CDR3: CASSENRIYGYTF
DNA: TGCGCCAGCAGTGAGAATAGGATTTATGGCTACACCTTC